This T cell receptor (beta chain) was sequenced during a study of beta chain features in type 1 diabetes. Overall study findings and caveats: All four CD4+ subsets of Type 1 diabetes patients contained TCRB CDR3s that were moderately but significantly shorter.

The whole isolated RNA underwent reverse transcription, so sequencing captured expressed TCRB transcripts. Here immunoSEQ multiplex PCR was the method, and the copy in TCRdb shows in-frame clones only, minus some. The table lists 350,000 to 400,000 clones, roughly an eighth of them singletons. This clone was counted between two and nine times. Antigen unknown. V shed 5 bases and J shed 4 bases, with 14 bases lying between them. Per the germline V gene, CDR1 is SGHVS and CDR2 is FQNEAQ. The CDR3 is made up of 14 amino acids. V and J are TRBV7-8 and TRBJ2-5; D possibly corresponds to TRBD1 (5 bases). This sequence originates from a woman aged 18 to 35 with type 1 diabetes. Sequencing input: naive CD4+ T cells from blood. Here the CDR3 DNA reads TGTGCCAGCAGCCCTCTCGGACATGGAGAGACCCAGTACTTC. Its protein is CASSPLGHGETQYF. The full variable domain, in which reference TRBV7-8 and TRBJ2-5 provide the parts outside the CDR3, is GAGVSQSPRYKVAKRGQDVALRCDPISGHVSLFWYQQALGQGPEFLTYFQNEAQLDKSGLPSDRFFAERPEGSVSTLKIQRTQQEDSAVYLCASSPLGHGETQYFGPGTRLLVL.